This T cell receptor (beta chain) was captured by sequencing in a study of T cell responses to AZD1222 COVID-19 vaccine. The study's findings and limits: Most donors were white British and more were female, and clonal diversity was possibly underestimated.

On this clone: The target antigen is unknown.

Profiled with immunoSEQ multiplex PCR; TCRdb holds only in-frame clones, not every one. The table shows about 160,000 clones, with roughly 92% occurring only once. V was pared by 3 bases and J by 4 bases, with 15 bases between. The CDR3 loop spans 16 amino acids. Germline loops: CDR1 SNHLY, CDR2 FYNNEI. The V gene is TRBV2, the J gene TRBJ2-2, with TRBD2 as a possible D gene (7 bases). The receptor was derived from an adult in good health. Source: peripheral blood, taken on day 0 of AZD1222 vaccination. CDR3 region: CASSDSWGGSTGELFF. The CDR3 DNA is TGTGCCAGCAGTGACTCGTGGGGGGGCAGCACCGGGGAGCTGTTTTTT.